This TCR beta chain comes out of a study of blood T cell repertoires in COVID-19. The wider study: Specimens from acute and convalescent COVID-19 originated in the United States, Italy and Spain. PBMCs, B-cell-depleted T cells, or T cells provided the cDNA or gDNA that made up the material.

Original data processing: Reference gene primer amplification gave nucleated cell count estimates. Sequencing was performed with immunoSEQ multiplex PCR; in TCRdb, only in-frame clones are kept and a portion is missing. That table gives V, J and clone size, and the DNA gave D and trimming. The sample has over 70,000 clones, roughly three quarters seen once. Germline values: CDR1 MNHEY, CDR2 SMNVEV (reference sequence). This CDR3 has 15 residues. Trimming stripped 2 bases from V and 7 bases from J, with 12 bases between. Source material: peripheral blood. The V call is TRBV27, the J call TRBJ1-6; tentative D call: TRBD1 (6 bases). This receptor was obtained from an elderly woman with acute or convalescent COVID-19. The CDR3: CASSLGTTVNSPLHF. The DNA of the CDR3 is TGTGCCAGCAGTTTAGGGACAACCGTGAATTCACCCCTCCACTTT.